This T cell receptor beta chain stems from a study of Ad26.COV2.S vaccination and SARS-CoV-2 variants. Remarks on this clone: Its antigen is undetermined.

TCRdb's table, derived via immunoSEQ multiplex PCR, lists solely in-frame clones and lacks some. The table has approximately 400,000 clones, roughly nine tenths seen once. Study findings and constraints: Breadth, reportedly substantial, characterized the spike-specific CD8+ and CD4+ T cell responses after vaccination. The analyses of TCR breadth and depth may have understated the size of total T cell responses.

The CDR3 length is 12 residues. V was cut by 5 bases and J by 0 bases, with 4 bases left in between. Germline V gene data show CDR1 as MNHEY and CDR2 as SVGEGT. Source: peripheral blood, taken after recovery from COVID-19. The rearrangement uses TRBV6-2 or TRBV6-3 and TRBJ1-1; D not certain. The clonotype comes from a human donor who had recovered from COVID-19. The chain's CDR3 is CASSRMNTEAFF. The CDR3 region has the DNA TGTGCCAGCAGTAGGATGAACACTGAAGCTTTCTTT.